The 24 T cell receptor beta chains in this list originate from one sample, sequenced in a study of blood T cell repertoires in COVID-19. The method was immunoSEQ multiplex PCR; TCRdb's version includes in-frame clones alone and lacks a portion of them. The sample contains about 160,000 clones, 90% to 95% of which appear only once. Sequencing used peripheral blood. The receptors derive from a man in his fifties with acute or convalescent COVID-19.

This clone was seen once. The rearrangement uses TRBV9 and TRBJ1-5, with D unresolved. The CDR3 contains 14 residues. Trimming pared 0 bases from V and 0 bases from J, leaving 4 bases between. Germline values: CDR1 SGDLS, CDR2 YYNGEE. The DNA of the CDR3 is TGTGCCAGCAGCGTAGGAGTTAGCAATCAGCCCCAGCATTTT. It encodes CASSVGVSNQPQHF.

CDR3 in DNA: TGTGCCAGCAGACAGGGGGCCTACAATGAGCAGTTCTTC. Its translation is CASRQGAYNEQFF. The chain couples TRBV6-5 to TRBJ2-1; TRBD1 agrees at 8 bases. The CDR3 is 13 amino acids. With V trimmed by 6 bases and J by 2 bases, 0 bases remained unmatched. Germline-derived CDR1 and CDR2 are MNHEY and SVGAGI.

This clone was seen a few times. The V and J genes are TRBV7-8 and TRBJ1-1; unclear D gene. With 5 bases removed from V and 2 bases from J, the gap between germline ends came to 9 bases. Germline V lookup: CDR1 SGHVS, CDR2 FQNEAQ. The CDR3 runs to 13 residues. The CDR3 sequence: CASSPQSNTEAFF. The CDR3 bases are TGTGCCAGCAGCCCTCAGTCAAACACTGAAGCTTTCTTT.

The chain uses TRBV30 and TRBJ2-2; 7 bases agree with TRBD1. The CDR3 covers 13 residues. The germline gives CDR1 GTSNPN, CDR2 SVGIG (reference sequence). V gave up 5 bases and J gave up 6 bases; unmatched junction bases: 6. The DNA of the CDR3 is TGTGCCTGGGTCAGACAGGGTCCCGGGGAGCTGTTTTTT. Its translation: CAWVRQGPGELFF. The variable domain in full, with the rest retrieved from reference TRBV30 and TRBJ2-2, is SQTIHQWPATLVQPVGSPLSLECTVEGTSNPNLYWYRQAAGRGLQLLFYSVGIGQISSEVPQNLSASRPQDRQFILSSKKLLLSDSGFYLCAWVRQGPGELFFGEGSRLTVL.

This clone was observed a single time. The chain is built from TRBV5-1 and TRBJ1-4, with D possibly being TRBD1 (6 bases). This CDR3 is 16 amino acids long. CDR1 is SGHRS and CDR2 is YFSETQ in the germline V gene. V dropped 5 bases and J dropped 4 bases, with 18 bases sitting between them. CDR3: CASRQGLRLGNEKLFF. The CDR3 DNA follows: TGCGCCAGCAGACAGGGTTTAAGGCTTGGTAATGAAAAACTGTTTTTT.

The chain has TRBV5-4 and TRBJ1-1; D is perhaps TRBD1 (5 bases). The V end was cut by 1 base, the J end by 2 bases, with 9 bases between. The CDR3 length is 14 residues. Germline lookup yields CDR1 SGHNT and CDR2 YYREEE (reference sequence). The CDR3 reads CASSLQGINTEAFF. The CDR3 DNA reads as TGTGCCAGCAGCTTGCAGGGTATTAACACTGAAGCTTTCTTT.

The chain combines TRBV3-1 (or the pseudogene TRBV3-2) with TRBJ2-7; 8 nucleotides match TRBD1. V was clipped by 5 bases and J by 0 bases; unmatched bases: 3. The CDR3 has 14 residues. Germline loops: CDR1 LGHDT, CDR2 YNNKEL (reference sequence). CDR3 sequence (DNA): TGTGCCAGCAGCTATGGGACAGGCTCCTACGAGCAGTACTTC. Protein: CASSYGTGSYEQYF.

Here the CDR3 reads CASSYNGEIGNTIYF. Here the CDR3 DNA reads TGTGCCAGCAGCTATAACGGAGAAATTGGAAACACCATATATTTT. The chain joins TRBV9 to TRBJ1-3; D is undetermined. This CDR3 has 15 amino acids. Trimming stripped 4 bases from V and 3 bases from J, with 14 bases between. The V gene's germline CDR1 is SGDLS and CDR2 YYNGEE.

The chain recombines TRBV3-1 (or the pseudogene TRBV3-2) with TRBJ2-5, with 10 bases fitting TRBD1. V was clipped by 1 base and J by 5 bases; unmatched bases: 4. CDR1 is LGHDT, CDR2 YNNKEL, per germline (reference sequence). The CDR3 consists of 15 residues. The DNA for the CDR3 is TGTGCCAGCAGCCAAGGGACAGGGGGAGGGGAGACCCAGTACTTC. This translates into CASSQGTGGGETQYF.

The chain couples TRBV30 to TRBJ2-2; D gene ambiguous. Looked up from germline, CDR1 is GTSNPN and CDR2 is SVGIG (reference sequence). Trimming shortened V by 1 base and J by 6 bases, and 9 bases separated the two germline ends. CDR3 length: 13 residues. CDR3 nucleotides: TGTGCCTGGAGTGGTAGTCCGGCCGGGGAGCTGTTTTTT. This sequence encodes CAWSGSPAGELFF.

This clone was picked up one time. The chain couples TRBV27 to TRBJ2-1; 13 bases match TRBD2. V was clipped by 6 bases and J by 7 bases; unmatched bases: 6. The CDR3 runs 15 residues. In germline, CDR1 is MNHEY, CDR2 SMNVEV (reference sequence). CDR3 amino acids: CASSPGLAGANEQFF. The CDR3 bases are TGTGCCAGCAGCCCCGGACTAGCGGGAGCTAATGAGCAGTTCTTC.

This rearrangement joins TRBV10-3 to TRBJ2-2; 8 bases are shared with TRBD2. Germline CDR1 is ENHRY and CDR2 is SYGVKD. Trimming took 4 bases from V and 7 from J; bases not matched to a gene: 5. CDR3 length: 14 residues. The CDR3 loop is CAISGAGEVGELFF. For the CDR3, the DNA is TGTGCCATCAGTGGAGCGGGAGAAGTCGGGGAGCTGTTTTTT.

Of note for this clone: Other DNA sequences in this sample translate to the same CDR3. J is TRBJ1-6 and V is TRBV6-2 or TRBV6-3; maybe TRBD1 (5 bases). V was trimmed by 0 bases and J by 8 bases, leaving 11 bases between them. Germline assignment: CDR1 MNHEY and CDR2 SVGEGT. The CDR3 runs 15 residues. In nucleotides, the CDR3 is TGTGCCAGCAGTTACTCAGGCAGGGATGATTCACCCCTCCACTTT. This translates into CASSYSGRDDSPLHF.

This chain uses TRBV2 with TRBJ1-5; D not certain. Germline loops: CDR1 SNHLY, CDR2 FYNNEI. This CDR3 spans 13 amino acids. V lost 4 bases and J 3 bases, leaving 7 bases between the germline ends. CDR3 DNA sequence: TGTGCCAGCAGTGCGGGGTTCAATCAGCCCCAGCATTTT. This encodes CASSAGFNQPQHF.

The chain carries TRBV3-1 (or the pseudogene TRBV3-2) and TRBJ2-1; possibly TRBD1 for D (5 bases). CDR1 LGHDT and CDR2 YNNKEL come from the germline V gene (reference sequence). Trimming removed 4 bases from V and 4 bases from J, with 8 bases in between. CDR3 size: 13 residues. CDR3 protein: CASSRQGYNEQFF. The CDR3 DNA is TGTGCCAGCAGCCGGCAGGGATACAATGAGCAGTTCTTC.

The rearrangement joins TRBV7-8 to TRBJ1-1; the D gene is possibly TRBD1 (5 bases). The CDR3 contains 15 residues. Trimming stripped 5 bases from V and 4 bases from J, with 17 bases between. The germline V gene has CDR1 SGHVS and CDR2 FQNEAQ. The CDR3 loop reads CASSPYQGFSTEAFF. CDR3 sequence (DNA): TGTGCCAGCAGCCCATACCAGGGATTCTCCACTGAAGCTTTCTTT. Full variable domain (missing parts from reference TRBV7-8 and TRBJ1-1): GAGVSQSPRYKVAKRGQDVALRCDPISGHVSLFWYQQALGQGPEFLTYFQNEAQLDKSGLPSDRFFAERPEGSVSTLKIQRTQQEDSAVYLCASSPYQGFSTEAFFGQGTRLTVV.

A single count supports this clone. This chain connects TRBV2 to TRBJ1-6, with TRBD1 matching over 8 bases. The V and J ends lost 6 bases and 8 bases, in that order; junction bases with no gene match: 6. CDR1 SNHLY and CDR2 FYNNEI come from the germline V gene. This CDR3 spans 14 amino acids. The CDR3 region is CASRTDRVYSPLHF. Written as DNA, the CDR3 is TGTGCCAGCAGAACGGACAGGGTGTATTCACCCCTCCACTTT.

The chain uses TRBV19 and TRBJ2-3, with 7 bases lining up with TRBD2. This CDR3 contains 15 residues. Germline CDR1 and CDR2: LNHDA and SQIVND (reference sequence). Trimming removed 3 bases from V and 3 bases from J; junction bases left unmatched: 6. CDR3 DNA: TGTGCCAGTAGTATTCCTGGACTAGGAACAGATACGCAGTATTTT. It codes for CASSIPGLGTDTQYF.

This sequence joins TRBV18 and TRBJ2-1; 10 bases map to TRBD1. The ends lost 0 bases at V and 3 bases at J; junction bases unmatched: 2. The CDR3 sequence is 16 residues long. Germline CDR1 KGHSH, CDR2 LQKENI. CDR3 sequence: CASSPPDRGYYNEQFF. Written as DNA, the CDR3 is TGTGCCAGCTCACCACCGGACAGGGGGTACTACAATGAGCAGTTCTTC.

This sequence joins TRBV9 and TRBJ2-4, with 9 positions matching TRBD2. Germline CDR1 is SGDLS and CDR2 is YYNGEE. The CDR3 is made up of 16 amino acids. V lost 2 bases, J lost 1 base, and 4 bases stayed unmatched. This CDR3 reads CASSVGTSSAKNIQYF. CDR3 DNA: TGTGCCAGCAGCGTGGGGACTAGCAGCGCCAAAAACATTCAGTACTTC. Full variable domain (rest looked up from reference TRBV9 and TRBJ2-4): DSGVTQTPKHLITATGQRVTLRCSPRSGDLSVYWYQQSLDQGLQFLIQYYNGEERAKGNILERFSAQQFPDLHSELNLSSLELGDSALYFCASSVGTSSAKNIQYFGAGTRLSVL.

The chain links TRBV9 to TRBJ2-1; TRBD2 matches 12 bases. J was trimmed by 4 bases and V by 4 bases; bases with no gene match: 0. Germline V gives CDR1 SGDLS, CDR2 YYNGEE. The CDR3 is 14 amino acids. In DNA, the CDR3 is TGTGCCAGCAGCACTAGCGGGGGGTACAATGAGCAGTTCTTC. Its protein is CASSTSGGYNEQFF.

This chain uses TRBV6-5 with TRBJ2-3; 7 bases are shared with TRBD2. The V and J ends lost 7 bases and 2 bases, in that order; junction bases with no gene match: 6. Germline CDR1 is MNHEY and CDR2 is SVGAGI. The CDR3 is 14 amino acids. CDR3 sequence reads: CASTRSGATDTQYF. The CDR3 coding sequence is TGTGCCAGCACCCGAAGCGGGGCCACAGATACGCAGTATTTT.

This chain joins TRBV28 and TRBJ2-2; TRBD2 might be the D (6 bases). The CDR3 has 16 amino acids. Germline CDR1 reads MDHEN; CDR2 reads SYDVKM. The V gene lost 3 bases and the J gene lost 5 bases, with 16 bases spanning the gap. CDR3 region: CASSFGNSGYTGELFF. The CDR3 DNA reads TGTGCCAGCAGTTTCGGCAATAGCGGCTATACCGGGGAGCTGTTTTTT.

The chain recombines TRBV7-3 with TRBJ2-5; D is unclear. Germline V lookup: CDR1 SGHTA, CDR2 FQGTGA. V was pared by 0 bases and J by 5 bases, with 13 bases between. The CDR3 consists of 15 residues. CDR3 residues: CASSLTGSTRETQYF. CDR3 DNA: TGTGCCAGCAGCTTAACGGGCTCGACCCGGGAGACCCAGTACTTC.